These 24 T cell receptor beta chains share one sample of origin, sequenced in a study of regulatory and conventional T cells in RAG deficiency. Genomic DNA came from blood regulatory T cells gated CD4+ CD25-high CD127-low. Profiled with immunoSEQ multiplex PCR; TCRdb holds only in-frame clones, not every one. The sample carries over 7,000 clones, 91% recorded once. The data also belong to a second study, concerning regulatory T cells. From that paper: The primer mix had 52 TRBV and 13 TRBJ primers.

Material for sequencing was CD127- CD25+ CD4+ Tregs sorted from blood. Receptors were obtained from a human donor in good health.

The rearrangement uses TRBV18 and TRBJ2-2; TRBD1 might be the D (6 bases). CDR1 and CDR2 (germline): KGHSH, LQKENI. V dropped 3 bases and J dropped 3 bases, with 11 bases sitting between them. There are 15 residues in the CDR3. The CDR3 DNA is TGTGCCAGCTCACCCCGACCAGGGGACACCGGGGAGCTGTTTTTT. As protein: CASSPRPGDTGELFF.

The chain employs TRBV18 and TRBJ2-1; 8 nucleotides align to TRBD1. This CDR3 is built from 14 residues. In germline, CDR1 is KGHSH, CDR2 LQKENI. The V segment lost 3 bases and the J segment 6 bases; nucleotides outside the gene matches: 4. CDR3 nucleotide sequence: TGTGCCAGCTCACCTTGGACAGGGTCCAATGAGCAGTTCTTC. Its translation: CASSPWTGSNEQFF.

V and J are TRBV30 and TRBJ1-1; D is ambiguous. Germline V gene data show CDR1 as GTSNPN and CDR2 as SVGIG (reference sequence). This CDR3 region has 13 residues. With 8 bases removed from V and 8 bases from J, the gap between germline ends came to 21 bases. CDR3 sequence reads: CALRRSSVLEAFF. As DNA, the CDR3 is TGTGCCCTGAGGAGGTCAAGCGTACTGGAAGCTTTCTTT.

The CDR3 DNA is TGTGCCAGCAGCTCCCTTTTAGCACAGGAGATTTATGGCTACACCTTC. Its translation is CASSSLLAQEIYGYTF. The chain has TRBV5-6 and TRBJ1-2; TRBD1 might be the D (5 bases). The CDR3 covers 16 residues. Germline V gives CDR1 SGHDT, CDR2 YYEEEE. Trimming shortened V by 3 bases and J by 5 bases, and 20 bases separated the two germline ends.

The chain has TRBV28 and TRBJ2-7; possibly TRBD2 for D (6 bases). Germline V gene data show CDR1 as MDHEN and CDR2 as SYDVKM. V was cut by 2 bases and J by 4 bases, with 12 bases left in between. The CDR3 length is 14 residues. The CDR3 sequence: CASSLSGPPYEQYF. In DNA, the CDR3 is TGTGCCAGCAGTTTAAGCGGGCCGCCTTACGAGCAGTACTTC.

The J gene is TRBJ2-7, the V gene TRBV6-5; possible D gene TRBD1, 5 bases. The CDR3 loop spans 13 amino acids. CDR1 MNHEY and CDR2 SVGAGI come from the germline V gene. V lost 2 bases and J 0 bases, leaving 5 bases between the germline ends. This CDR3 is CASSYRGSYEQYF. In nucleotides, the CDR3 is TGTGCCAGCAGTTACAGGGGCTCCTACGAGCAGTACTTC.

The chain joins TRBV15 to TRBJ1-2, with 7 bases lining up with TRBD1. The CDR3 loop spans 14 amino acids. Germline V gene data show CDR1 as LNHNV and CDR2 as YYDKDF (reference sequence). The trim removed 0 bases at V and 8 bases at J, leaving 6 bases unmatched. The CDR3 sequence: CATSRDHQGEGYTF. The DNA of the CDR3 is TGTGCCACCAGCAGAGATCATCAGGGGGAGGGCTACACCTTC.

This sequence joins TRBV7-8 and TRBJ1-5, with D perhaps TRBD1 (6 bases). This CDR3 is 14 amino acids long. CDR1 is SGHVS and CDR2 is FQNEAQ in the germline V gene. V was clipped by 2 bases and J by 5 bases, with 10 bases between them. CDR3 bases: TGTGCCAGCAGCTTACACAGGGTTGATCAGCCCCAGCATTTT. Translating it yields CASSLHRVDQPQHF.

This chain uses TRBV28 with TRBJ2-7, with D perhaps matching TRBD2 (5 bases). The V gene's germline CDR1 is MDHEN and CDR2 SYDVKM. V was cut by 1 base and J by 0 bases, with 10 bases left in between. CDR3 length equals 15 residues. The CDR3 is CASSLLALSSYEQYF. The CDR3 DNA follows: TGTGCCAGCAGTTTATTAGCGTTGAGCTCCTACGAGCAGTACTTC. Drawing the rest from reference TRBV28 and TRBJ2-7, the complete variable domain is DVKVTQSSRYLVKRTGEKVFLECVQDMDHENMFWYRQDPGLGLRLIYFSYDVKMKEKGDIPEGYSVSREKKERFSLILESASTNQTSMYLCASSLLALSSYEQYFGPGTRLTVT.

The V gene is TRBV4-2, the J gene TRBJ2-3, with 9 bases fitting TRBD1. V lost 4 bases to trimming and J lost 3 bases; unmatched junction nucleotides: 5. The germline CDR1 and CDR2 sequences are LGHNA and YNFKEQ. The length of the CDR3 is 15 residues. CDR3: CASSRGQGRTDTQYF. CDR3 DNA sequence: TGTGCCAGCAGCCGAGGACAGGGGAGGACAGATACGCAGTATTTT.

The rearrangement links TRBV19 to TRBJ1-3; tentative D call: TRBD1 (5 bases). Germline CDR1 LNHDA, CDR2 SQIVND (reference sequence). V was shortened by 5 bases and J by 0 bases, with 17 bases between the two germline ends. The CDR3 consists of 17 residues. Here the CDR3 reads CASSSRLGLSSGNTIYF. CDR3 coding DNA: TGTGCCAGTAGTTCTCGCCTGGGACTTAGCTCTGGAAACACCATATATTTT.

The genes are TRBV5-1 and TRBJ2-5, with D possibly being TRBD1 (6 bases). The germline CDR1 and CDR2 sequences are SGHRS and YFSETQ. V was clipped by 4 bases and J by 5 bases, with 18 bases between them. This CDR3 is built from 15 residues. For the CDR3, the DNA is TGCGCCAGCAGCGCCGTGATTCAGGGGAAGGAGACCCAGTACTTC. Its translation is CASSAVIQGKETQYF.

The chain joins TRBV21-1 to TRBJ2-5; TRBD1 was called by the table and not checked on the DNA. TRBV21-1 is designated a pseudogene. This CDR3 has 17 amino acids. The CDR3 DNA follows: TGTGCCAGCAGCAAAGGGACAGGGCTCCCCCCTCAAGAGACCCAGTACTTC. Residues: CASSKGTGLPPQETQYF.

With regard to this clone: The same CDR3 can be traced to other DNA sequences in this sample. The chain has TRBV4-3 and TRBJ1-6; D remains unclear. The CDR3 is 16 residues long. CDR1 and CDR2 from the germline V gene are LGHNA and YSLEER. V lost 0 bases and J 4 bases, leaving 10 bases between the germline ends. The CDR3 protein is CASSQEAQSYNSPLHF. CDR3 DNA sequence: TGCGCCAGCAGCCAAGAAGCGCAGAGTTATAATTCACCCCTCCACTTT.

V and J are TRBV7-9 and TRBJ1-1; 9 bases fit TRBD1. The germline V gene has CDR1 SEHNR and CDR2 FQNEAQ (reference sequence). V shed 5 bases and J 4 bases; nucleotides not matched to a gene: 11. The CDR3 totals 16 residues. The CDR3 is CASSIRQGGGGTEAFF. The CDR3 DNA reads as TGTGCCAGCAGCATTCGACAGGGGGGAGGGGGCACTGAAGCTTTCTTT.

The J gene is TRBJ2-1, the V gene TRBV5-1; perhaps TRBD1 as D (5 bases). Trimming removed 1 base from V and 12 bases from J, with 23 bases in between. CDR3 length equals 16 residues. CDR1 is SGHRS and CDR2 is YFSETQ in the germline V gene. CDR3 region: CASSLKLKGRTKGQFF. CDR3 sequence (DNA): TGCGCCAGCAGCTTGAAGTTGAAGGGGCGGACAAAAGGGCAGTTCTTC.

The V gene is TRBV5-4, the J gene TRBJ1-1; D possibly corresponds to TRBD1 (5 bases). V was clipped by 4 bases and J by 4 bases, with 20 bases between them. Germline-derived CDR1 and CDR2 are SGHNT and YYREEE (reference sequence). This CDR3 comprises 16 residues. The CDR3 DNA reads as TGTGCCAGCAGCCCTGGGGGGTCCCGGGGGATCACTGAAGCTTTCTTT. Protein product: CASSPGGSRGITEAFF.

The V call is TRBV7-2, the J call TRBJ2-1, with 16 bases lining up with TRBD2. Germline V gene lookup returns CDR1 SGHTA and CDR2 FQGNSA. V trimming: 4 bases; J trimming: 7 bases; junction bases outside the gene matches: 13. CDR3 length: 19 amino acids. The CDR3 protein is CASSSNEGLAGGQGNEQFF. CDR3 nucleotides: TGTGCCAGCAGCTCCAATGAGGGACTAGCGGGGGGGCAAGGGAATGAGCAGTTCTTC.

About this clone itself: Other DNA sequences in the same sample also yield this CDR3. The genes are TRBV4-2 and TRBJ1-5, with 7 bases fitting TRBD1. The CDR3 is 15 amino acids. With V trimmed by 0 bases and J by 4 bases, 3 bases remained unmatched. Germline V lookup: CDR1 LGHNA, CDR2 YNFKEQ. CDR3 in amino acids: CASSQDRQGNQPQHF. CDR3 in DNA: TGTGCCAGCAGCCAAGACCGACAGGGTAATCAGCCCCAGCATTTT.

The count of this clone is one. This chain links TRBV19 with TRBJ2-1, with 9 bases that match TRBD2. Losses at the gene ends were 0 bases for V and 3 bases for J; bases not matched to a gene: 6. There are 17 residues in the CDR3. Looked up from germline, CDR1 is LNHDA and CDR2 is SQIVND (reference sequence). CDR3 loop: CASSIDFIAGVYNEQFF. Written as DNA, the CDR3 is TGTGCCAGTAGTATAGACTTCATAGCGGGGGTCTACAATGAGCAGTTCTTC.

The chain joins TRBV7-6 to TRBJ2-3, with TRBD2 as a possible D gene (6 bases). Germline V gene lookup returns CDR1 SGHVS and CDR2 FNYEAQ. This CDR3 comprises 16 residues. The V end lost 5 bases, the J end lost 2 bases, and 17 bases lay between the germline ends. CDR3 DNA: TGTGCCAGCAGCCGGACTAACGGACGTAACACAGATACGCAGTATTTT. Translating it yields CASSRTNGRNTDTQYF.

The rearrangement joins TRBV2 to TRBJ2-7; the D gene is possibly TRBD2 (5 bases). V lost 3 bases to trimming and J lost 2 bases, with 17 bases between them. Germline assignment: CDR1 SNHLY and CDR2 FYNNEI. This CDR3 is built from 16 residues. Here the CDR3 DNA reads TGTGCCAGCAGTGACGCCCCCGGGATCGGACCCTACGAGCAGTACTTC. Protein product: CASSDAPGIGPYEQYF.

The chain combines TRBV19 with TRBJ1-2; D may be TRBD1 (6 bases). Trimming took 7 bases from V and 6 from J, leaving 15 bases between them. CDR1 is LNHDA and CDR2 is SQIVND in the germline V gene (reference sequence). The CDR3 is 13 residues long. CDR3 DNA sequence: TGTGCCAGTACCATACAGGGAAACCATGGCTACACCTTC. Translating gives CASTIQGNHGYTF. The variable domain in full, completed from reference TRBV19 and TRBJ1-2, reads DGGITQSPKYLFRKEGQNVTLSCEQNLNHDAMYWYRQDPGQGLRLIYYSQIVNDFQKGDIAEGYSVSREKKESFPLTVTSAQKNPTAFYLCASTIQGNHGYTFGSGTRLTVV.

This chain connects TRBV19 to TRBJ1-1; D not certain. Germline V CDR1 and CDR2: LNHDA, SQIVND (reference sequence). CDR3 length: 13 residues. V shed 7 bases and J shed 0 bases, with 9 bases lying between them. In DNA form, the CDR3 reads TGTGCCAGTAACAGCATAATGAACACTGAAGCTTTCTTT. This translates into CASNSIMNTEAFF.